One sample yielded the 6 T cell receptor beta chains listed below, sequenced in a study of blood T cells in healthy people across ages. Then a second PCR, running roughly 7 to 11 cycles, was carried out with a sample-barcoded 5' primer and a J-beta primer mix. Each CDR3 protein is one row after TCRdb ran MiXCR on the 5' RACE reads. The data show nearly 1 million distinct CDR3 sequences, 51% seen once. The specimen was blood. Receptor source: a woman aged 60-75 years in good health.

V and J are TRBV11-2 and TRBJ2-7; the D gene is possibly TRBD1 (7 bases). CDR1 and CDR2 (germline): SGHAT, FQNNGV. Trimming removed 2 bases at V and 2 bases at J, with 13 bases between. This CDR3 is 15 amino acids long. CDR3 sequence: CASSLLEGAPYEQYF. CDR3 DNA sequence: TGTGCCAGCAGCTTACTGGAGGGGGCACCCTACGAGCAGTACTTC.

The rearrangement links TRBV28 to TRBJ2-7, with TRBD2 as a possible D gene (5 bases). The CDR3 spans 14 residues. Trimming removed 6 bases at V and 3 bases at J, with 15 bases between. Germline-derived CDR1 and CDR2 are MDHEN and SYDVKM. The CDR3 spells CASRLGGYIYEQYF. DNA of the CDR3: TGTGCCAGCAGGTTAGGAGGATACATCTACGAGCAGTACTTC.

This clonotype has a single count. V gene TRBV30 combines with J gene TRBJ2-5; D possibly corresponds to TRBD1 (6 bases). Germline V CDR1 and CDR2: GTSNPN, SVGIG (reference sequence). V lost 3 bases to trimming and J lost 4 bases, with 15 bases between them. The CDR3 totals 14 residues. The CDR3: CAWSPGQTGETQYF. For the CDR3, the DNA is TGTGCCTGGAGCCCTGGACAGACCGGAGAGACCCAGTACTTC.

The genes are TRBV6-5 and TRBJ2-5; D possibly corresponds to TRBD2 (6 bases). Trimming removed 2 bases at V and 0 bases at J, with 13 bases between. The germline V gene encodes CDR1 MNHEY and CDR2 SVGAGI. The CDR3 is 16 residues long. CDR3 coding DNA: TGTGCCAGCAGTTACGGGGGGAATCTTTACCAAGAGACCCAGTACTTC. This gives the protein CASSYGGNLYQETQYF.

The CDR3 region is CSAKGLPREQYF. The CDR3 DNA reads TGCAGTGCTAAAGGACTACCTAGGGAGCAGTACTTC. The rearrangement uses TRBV20-1 and TRBJ2-7, with a tentative D call TRBD2 (6 bases). The V end was cut by 4 bases, the J end by 7 bases, with 14 bases between. Germline V lookup: CDR1 DFQATT, CDR2 SNEGSKA (reference sequence). The CDR3 totals 12 residues.

This clonotype was picked up a small number of times. CDR3 loop: CASSFEGTSVTDTQYF. CDR3 DNA: TGCGCCAGCAGCTTCGAGGGGACTAGCGTAACAGATACGCAGTATTTT. This chain connects TRBV5-1 to TRBJ2-3; 10 bases agree with TRBD2. The germline gives CDR1 SGHRS, CDR2 YFSETQ. J gave up 3 bases and V 2 bases, and 6 bases lay outside the gene matches. The CDR3 loop spans 16 amino acids.